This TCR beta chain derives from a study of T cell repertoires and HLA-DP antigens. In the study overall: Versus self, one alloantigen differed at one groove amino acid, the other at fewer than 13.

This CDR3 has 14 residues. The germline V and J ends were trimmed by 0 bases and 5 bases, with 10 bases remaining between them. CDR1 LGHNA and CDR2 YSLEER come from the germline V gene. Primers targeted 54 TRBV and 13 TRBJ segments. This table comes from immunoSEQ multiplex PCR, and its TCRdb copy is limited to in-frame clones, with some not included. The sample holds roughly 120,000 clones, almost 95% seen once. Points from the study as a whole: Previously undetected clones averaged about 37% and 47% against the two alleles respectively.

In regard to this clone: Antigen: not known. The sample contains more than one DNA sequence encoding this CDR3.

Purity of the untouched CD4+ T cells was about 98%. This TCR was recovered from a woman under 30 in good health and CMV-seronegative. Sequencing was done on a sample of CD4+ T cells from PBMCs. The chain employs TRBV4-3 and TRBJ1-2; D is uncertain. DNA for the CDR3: TGCGCCAGCAGCCAAGAGGCCAGCCTATATGGCTACACCTTC. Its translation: CASSQEASLYGYTF.